These 4 T cell receptor beta chains originate from one sample sequenced in a study of T cell responses to AZD1222 COVID-19 vaccine. TCRdb's table, derived via immunoSEQ multiplex PCR, lists solely in-frame clones and lacks some. The sample lists 67,000 or so clones, around 84% occurring once. The source material was peripheral blood, sampled on day 0 of AZD1222 vaccination. The receptors were gathered from an adult in good health.

This clone has more than one count but fewer than ten. The V and J genes are TRBV11-1 and TRBJ2-6; D may be TRBD1 (5 bases). CDR1 and CDR2 (germline): SGHAT, FQDESV (reference sequence). The V and J ends lost 8 bases and 0 bases respectively, with 8 bases between them. CDR3 size: 14 residues. The CDR3 sequence is CASGQGSGANVLTF. CDR3 DNA sequence: TGTGCCAGCGGGCAGGGCTCTGGGGCCAACGTCCTGACTTTC.

The chain links TRBV28 to TRBJ2-7; TRBD2 is a possible D gene (6 bases). In germline, CDR1 is MDHEN, CDR2 SYDVKM. The CDR3 covers 12 residues. V lost 5 bases to trimming and J lost 3 bases, with 8 bases between them. CDR3 DNA: TGTGCCAGCAGTGGAGGGCGCTACGAGCAGTACTTC. This gives the protein CASSGGRYEQYF.

The rearrangement links TRBV3-1 (or the pseudogene TRBV3-2) to TRBJ2-5; 11 bases map to TRBD2. The junction had 9 bases not matched to a gene; V was cut back by 1 base and J by 5 bases. CDR3 length equals 17 residues. Germline V gene sequence: CDR1 LGHDT, CDR2 YNNKEL (reference sequence). The CDR3 sequence: CASSQGDSGGAAETQYF. The CDR3 nucleotides read TGTGCCAGCAGCCAAGGTGATAGCGGGGGGGCGGCGGAGACCCAGTACTTC.

This rearrangement joins TRBV12-5 to TRBJ1-5, with 8 bases that match TRBD1. The CDR3 has 16 residues. Looked up from germline, CDR1 is LGHNT and CDR2 is FRNRAP. The junction had 4 bases not matched to a gene; V was cut back by 0 bases and J by 3 bases. CDR3 sequence reads: CASGLVQGANNQPQHF. The CDR3 region has the DNA TGTGCTAGTGGTTTGGTCCAGGGGGCAAACAATCAGCCCCAGCATTTT.